The rows below give T cell receptor beta chains drawn from one sample of a study of shared clonotypes between healthy human individuals. Data came from immunoSEQ multiplex PCR; TCRdb stores just in-frame clones and leaves some out. This table has hundreds of thousands of clones, 76% appearing once. Sample: PBMCs. These receptors were obtained from a woman in her 40s in good health. Some clones in this sample may be carry-over from other donors' samples. Each CDR3 is given with its conserved first and last residue. A D gene is named only where the DNA matches it firmly. Clone size is shown for a subset of rows, as once, few, many or a class of expanded clone.

D gene	V gene	clone size	J gene	CDR3 DNA	CDR3 protein
NA	TRBV10-2	NA	TRBJ1-1	TGCGCCAGCAGTGCAAGCAGGGCTTACACTGAAGCTTTCTTT	CASSASRAYTEAFF
NA	TRBV7-9	NA	TRBJ1-1	TGTGCCAGCAGCTTGGCCGTCCGTCTTATGAACACTGAAGCTTTCTTT	CASSLAVRLMNTEAFF
TRBD2	TRBV6-4	NA	TRBJ2-3	TGTGCCAGCAGCCCACTAGCGAGCACAGATACGCAGTATTTT	CASSPLASTDTQYF
TRBD2	TRBV7-2	NA	TRBJ2-2	TGTGCCAGCAGCTTAGTGCTAGCGGGACCGACCGGGGAGCTGTTTTTT	CASSLVLAGPTGELFF
TRBD2	TRBV10-3	NA	TRBJ2-3	TGTGCCACCTCCCAGCGGGATTCACGAGATACGCAGTATTTT	CATSQRDSRDTQYF
NA	TRBV4-2	few	TRBJ1-5	TGTGCCAGCAGCCCGGGGGAGGGGGTAGGGAGCAATCAGCCCCAGCATTTT	CASSPGEGVGSNQPQHF
NA	TRBV27	NA	TRBJ2-2	TGTGCCAGCAGTTTATATAAGGGTTCGGGCACCGGGGAGCTGTTTTTT	CASSLYKGSGTGELFF
NA	TRBV7-3	once	TRBJ2-3	TGTGCCAGCAGCTTAACTAGGGCCGGGTCGGGGGCAGATACGCAGTATTTT	CASSLTRAGSGADTQYF
TRBD1	TRBV28	NA	TRBJ2-7	TGTGCCAGCAGTCCTACCGACAGGGGGATCTACGAGCAGTACTTC	CASSPTDRGIYEQYF
TRBD1	TRBV30	NA	TRBJ2-7	TGTGCCTGGAGCGCCGGGACAGAAACCTACGAGCAGTACTTC	CAWSAGTETYEQYF
TRBD2	TRBV19	NA	TRBJ2-7	TGTGCCAGTAGTATGAGGACTAGCGGTGAGCAGTACTTC	CASSMRTSGEQYF
TRBD1	TRBV19	few	TRBJ1-2	TGTGCCAGTAGTAACGGGTATGGGACAGCCCGATCAACGAGTGGCTACACCTTC	CASSNGYGTARSTSGYTF
NA	TRBV10-3	few	TRBJ2-7	TGTGCCATCGGGACCCCGACTAGATACGAGCAGTACTTC	CAIGTPTRYEQYF
NA	TRBV9	NA	TRBJ1-4	TGTGCCAGCAGCGAGTCCGGGAGACCTGAAAAACTGTTTTTT	CASSESGRPEKLFF
TRBD1	TRBV15	NA	TRBJ2-3	TGTGCCACCAGCAGAGGCCAGGGGGTAAGCACAGATACGCAGTATTTT	CATSRGQGVSTDTQYF
NA	TRBV7-9	NA	TRBJ2-1	TGTGCCAGCAGCTTGGAACAGCGGTACAATGAGCAGTTCTTC	CASSLEQRYNEQFF
NA	TRBV6-1	NA	TRBJ2-1	TGTGCCAGCAGCCTGACAAGCTCCTACAATGAGCAGTTCTTC	CASSLTSSYNEQFF
TRBD2	TRBV7-2	few	TRBJ2-7	TGTGCCAGCAGCTTAGGGGGGAGGGAGCGGGAGGTCTACGAGCAGTACTTC	CASSLGGREREVYEQYF
NA	TRBV7-3	few	TRBJ2-3	TGTGCCAGCAGCTTATCCCCGACCCGAGGTACAGATACGCAGTATTTT	CASSLSPTRGTDTQYF
NA	TRBV10-1	NA	TRBJ2-7	TGCGCCAGCAGTGAGTCAGGAGTCTACGAGCAGTACTTC	CASSESGVYEQYF
TRBD1	TRBV28	NA	TRBJ2-1	TGTGCCAGCAGTTTAGACAGGGGTTTTTCGACCTACAATGAGCAGTTCTTC	CASSLDRGFSTYNEQFF
NA	TRBV28	many	TRBJ2-3	TGTGCCAGCAGTTTATTCTTGGAGGGGTCAGTTACGCAGTATTTT	CASSLFLEGSVTQYF
NA	TRBV7-9	NA	TRBJ2-7	TGTGCCAGCAGCTTACATTCAGGGAACTCCTACGAGCAGTACTTC	CASSLHSGNSYEQYF
NA	TRBV6-1	NA	TRBJ1-2	TGTGCCAGCAGTGAAGCGCTTCCGTTCGGCGGCTGGGCTACACCTAACTATGGCTACACCTTC	CASSEALPFGGWATPNYGYTF
NA	TRBV20-1	NA	TRBJ1-4	TGCAGTGCTAGTCTCGGCGGACTCCTGTTTTTT	CSASLGGLLFF
NA	TRBV4-3	NA	TRBJ1-2	TGCGCCAGCAGCCTCCAAGGGGCGGGTAACTATGGCTACACCTTC	CASSLQGAGNYGYTF
NA	TRBV5-1	few	TRBJ1-1	TGCGCCAGCAGCTTCGCCCTTGACAGGAACACTGAAGCTTTCTTT	CASSFALDRNTEAFF
TRBD1	TRBV9	NA	TRBJ2-7	TGTGCCAGCAGCGCACACAGGACCGGGACAGGGGAACGATACGAGCAGTACTTC	CASSAHRTGTGERYEQYF
NA	TRBV5-1	few	TRBJ2-3	TGCGCCAGCAGCTTGGACGGGAGATCCACAGATACGCAGTATTTT	CASSLDGRSTDTQYF
TRBD1	TRBV10-3	many	TRBJ1-2	TGTGCCATCAGTCCCGGGACAGCAGACTCCTATGGCTACACCTTC	CAISPGTADSYGYTF
TRBD1	TRBV2	NA	TRBJ1-5	TGTGCCAGCAGTGAAAACAGGGGAAGACAGCCCCAGCATTTT	CASSENRGRQPQHF
NA	TRBV19	many	TRBJ2-5	TGTGCCAGTAAGCGACCGGAGGAAGAGACCCAGTACTTC	CASKRPEEETQYF
TRBD1	TRBV5-1	NA	TRBJ1-4	TGCGCCAGCAGCTTGTTAGGGACAGGAGATAATGAAAAACTGTTTTTT	CASSLLGTGDNEKLFF
NA	TRBV6-5	NA	TRBJ1-5	TGTGCCAGCAGTTACCCCTCGGGTGGTGAACAGCCCCAGCATTTT	CASSYPSGGEQPQHF
TRBD1	TRBV19	NA	TRBJ2-2	TGTGCCAGTAGTCCGACACAGGGGACCGGGGAGCTGTTTTTT	CASSPTQGTGELFF